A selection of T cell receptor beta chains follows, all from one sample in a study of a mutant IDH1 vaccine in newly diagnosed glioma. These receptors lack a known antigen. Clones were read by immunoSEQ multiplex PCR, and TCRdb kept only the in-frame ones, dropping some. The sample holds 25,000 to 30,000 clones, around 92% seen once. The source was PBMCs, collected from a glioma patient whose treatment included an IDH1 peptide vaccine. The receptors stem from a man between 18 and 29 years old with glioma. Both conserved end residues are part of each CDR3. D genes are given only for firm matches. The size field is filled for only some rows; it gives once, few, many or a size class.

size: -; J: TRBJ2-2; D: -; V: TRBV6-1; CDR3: CASSGIVNTGELFF; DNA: TGTGCCAGCAGTGGCATTGTGAACACCGGGGAGCTGTTTTTT
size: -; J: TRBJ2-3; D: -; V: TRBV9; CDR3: CASSVGLDTQYF; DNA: TGTGCCAGCAGCGTAGGACTAGATACGCAGTATTTT
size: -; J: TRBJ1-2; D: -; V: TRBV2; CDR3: CASSEEGTSYGYTF; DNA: TGTGCCAGCAGTGAAGAAGGGACCTCCTATGGCTACACCTTC
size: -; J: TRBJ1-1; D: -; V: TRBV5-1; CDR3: CASSSEGTRNTEAFF; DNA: TGCGCCAGCAGCAGTGAAGGGACACGGAACACTGAAGCTTTCTTT
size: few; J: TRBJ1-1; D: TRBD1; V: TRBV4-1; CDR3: CASSQAYRGRTEAFF; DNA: TGCGCCAGCAGCCAGGCTTACAGGGGGCGGACTGAAGCTTTCTTT
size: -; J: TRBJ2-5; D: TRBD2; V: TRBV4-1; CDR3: CASSQPSSGRRGETQYF; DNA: TGCGCCAGCAGCCAACCATCTAGCGGGAGACGGGGAGAGACCCAGTACTTC
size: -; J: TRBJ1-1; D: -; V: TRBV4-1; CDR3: CASSQPTENTEAFF; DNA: TGCGCCAGCAGCCAACCCACAGAGAACACTGAAGCTTTCTTT
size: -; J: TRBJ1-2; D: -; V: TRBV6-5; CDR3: CASSKQGYGYTF; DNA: TGTGCCAGCAGTAAACAGGGATATGGCTACACCTTC
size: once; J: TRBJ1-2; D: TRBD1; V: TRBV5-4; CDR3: CASSTTGVYGYTF; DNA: TGTGCCAGCAGCACAACAGGGGTCTATGGCTACACCTTC
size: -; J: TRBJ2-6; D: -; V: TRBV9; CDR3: CASSSSPSGANVLTF; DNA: TGTGCCAGCAGCAGTAGCCCCTCTGGGGCCAACGTCCTGACTTTC
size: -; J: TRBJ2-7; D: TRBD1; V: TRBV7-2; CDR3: CASSRRDRGSYEQYF; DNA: TGTGCCAGCAGCCGCCGGGACAGGGGCTCCTACGAGCAGTACTTC
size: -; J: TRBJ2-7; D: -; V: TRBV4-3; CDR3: CASSQYLGSAGEQYF; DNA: TGCGCCAGCAGCCAATACCTGGGATCAGCGGGCGAGCAGTACTTC
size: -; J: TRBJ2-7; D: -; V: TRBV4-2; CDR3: CASSQERARRGEQYF; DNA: TGTGCCAGCAGCCAAGAGCGTGCACGGAGGGGCGAGCAGTACTTC
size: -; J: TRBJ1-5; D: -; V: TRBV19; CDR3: CASSIGTVAGNQPQHF; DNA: TGTGCCAGTAGTATAGGGACAGTGGCCGGCAATCAGCCCCAGCATTTT
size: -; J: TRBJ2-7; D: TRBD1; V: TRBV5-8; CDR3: CASSGTGSSYEQYF; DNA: TGTGCCAGCAGCGGGACAGGGAGTTCCTACGAGCAGTACTTC
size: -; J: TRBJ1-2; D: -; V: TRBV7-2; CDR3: CASPQPGGAGNYGYTF; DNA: TGTGCCAGCCCCCAACCGGGGGGCGCCGGTAACTATGGCTACACCTTC
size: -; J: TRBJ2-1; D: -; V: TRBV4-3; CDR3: CASSQDPNEQFF; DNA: TGCGCCAGCAGCCAAGACCCCAATGAGCAGTTCTTC
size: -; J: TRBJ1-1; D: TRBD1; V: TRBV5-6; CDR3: CASSFPKFIRDRGDTEAFF; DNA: TGTGCCAGCAGCTTTCCCAAATTTATAAGAGACAGGGGGGACACTGAAGCTTTCTTT
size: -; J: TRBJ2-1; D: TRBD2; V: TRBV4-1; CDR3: CASSQGPPGLEKSEQFF; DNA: TGCGCCAGCAGCCAAGGCCCTCCGGGACTAGAGAAGTCTGAGCAGTTCTTC
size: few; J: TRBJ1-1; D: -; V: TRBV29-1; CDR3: CSVANTEAFF; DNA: TGCAGCGTTGCCAACACTGAAGCTTTCTTT
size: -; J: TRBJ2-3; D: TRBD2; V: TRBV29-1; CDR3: CSVRSGASGSADTQYF; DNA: TGCAGCGTCCGAAGTGGAGCTAGCGGGAGCGCAGATACGCAGTATTTT
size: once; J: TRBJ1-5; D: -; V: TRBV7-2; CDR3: CASSLGGDNQPQHF; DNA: TGTGCCAGCAGCTTAGGAGGGGACAATCAGCCCCAGCATTTT
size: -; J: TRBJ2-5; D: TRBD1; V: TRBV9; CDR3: CASSVGRQGIGETQYF; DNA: TGTGCCAGCAGCGTAGGGAGACAGGGGATAGGAGAGACCCAGTACTTC
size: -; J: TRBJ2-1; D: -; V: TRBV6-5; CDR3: CASSYSGLGGYNEQFF; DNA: TGTGCCAGCAGTTACTCCGGCCTTGGTGGGTACAATGAGCAGTTCTTC
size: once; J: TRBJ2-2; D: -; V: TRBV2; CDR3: CASSEIGVGVAGELFF; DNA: TGTGCCAGCAGTGAAATCGGGGTTGGTGTTGCCGGGGAGCTGTTTTTT
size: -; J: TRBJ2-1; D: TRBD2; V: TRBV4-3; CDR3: CASSRDRAGSNEQFF; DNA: TGCGCCAGCAGCCGTGACCGAGCGGGAAGCAATGAGCAGTTCTTC
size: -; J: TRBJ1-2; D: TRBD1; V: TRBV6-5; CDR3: CASRTGSYGYTF; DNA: TGTGCCAGCAGGACAGGGTCCTATGGCTACACCTTC
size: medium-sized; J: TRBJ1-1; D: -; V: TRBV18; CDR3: CASSPPNSIEAFF; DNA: TGTGCCAGCTCACCACCGAACAGCATTGAAGCTTTCTTT
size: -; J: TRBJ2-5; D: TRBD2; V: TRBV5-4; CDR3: CASSTRAGTRQETQYF; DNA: TGTGCCAGCAGCACCAGAGCCGGGACTAGACAAGAGACCCAGTACTTC
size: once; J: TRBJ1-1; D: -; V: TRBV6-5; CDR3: CASSLQGNTEAFF; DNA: TGTGCCAGCAGTTTACAGGGGAACACTGAAGCTTTCTTT
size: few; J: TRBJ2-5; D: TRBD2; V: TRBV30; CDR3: CAYGLAGGHGETQYF; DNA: TGTGCCTACGGACTAGCGGGAGGGCACGGGGAGACCCAGTACTTC
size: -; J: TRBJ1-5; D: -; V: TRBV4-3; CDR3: CASSQDRIQGRQPQHF; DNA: TGCGCCAGCAGCCAAGATCGAATACAGGGCCGTCAGCCCCAGCATTTT
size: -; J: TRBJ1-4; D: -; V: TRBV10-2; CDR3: CASSEGEKLFF; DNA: TGCGCCAGCTCTGAGGGGGAAAAACTGTTTTTT
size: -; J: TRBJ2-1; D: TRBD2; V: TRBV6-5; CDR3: CASRSGLAEGVEQFF; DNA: TGTGCCAGCAGATCGGGACTAGCGGAGGGGGTTGAGCAGTTCTTC
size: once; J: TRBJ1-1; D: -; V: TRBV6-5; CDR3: CASRTGREYTEAFF; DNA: TGTGCCAGCAGAACGGGGAGGGAGTACACTGAAGCTTTCTTT
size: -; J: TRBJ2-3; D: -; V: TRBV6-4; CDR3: CASSLVVTDTQYF; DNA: TGTGCCAGCAGCTTGGTTGTAACAGATACGCAGTATTTT
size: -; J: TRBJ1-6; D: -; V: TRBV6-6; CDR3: CASSQTLPGNSPLHF; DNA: TGTGCCAGCAGCCAAACACTACCGGGGAATTCACCCCTCCACTTT
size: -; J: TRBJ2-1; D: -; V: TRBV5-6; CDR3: CASSPLGVDNEQFF; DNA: TGTGCCAGCAGCCCCCTCGGGGTGGACAATGAGCAGTTCTTC
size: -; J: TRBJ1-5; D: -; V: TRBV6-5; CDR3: CASSYGRGRSNQPQHF; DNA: TGTGCCAGCAGTTACGGGAGGGGAAGGAGCAATCAGCCCCAGCATTTT
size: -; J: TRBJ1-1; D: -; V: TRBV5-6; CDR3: CASSNTGKRGTEAFF; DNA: TGTGCCAGCAGCAACACAGGGAAAAGGGGGACTGAAGCTTTCTTT
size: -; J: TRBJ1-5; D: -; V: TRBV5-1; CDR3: CASSLEGGGNQPQHF; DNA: TGCGCCAGCAGCTTGGAGGGGGGTGGCAATCAGCCCCAGCATTTT
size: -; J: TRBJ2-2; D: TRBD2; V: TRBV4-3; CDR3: CASSVGLAVQYTGELFF; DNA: TGCGCCAGCAGCGTGGGACTAGCGGTTCAGTACACCGGGGAGCTGTTTTTT
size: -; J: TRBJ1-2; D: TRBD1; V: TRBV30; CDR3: CAWTGTGDGYTF; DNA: TGTGCCTGGACCGGGACAGGGGATGGCTACACCTTC
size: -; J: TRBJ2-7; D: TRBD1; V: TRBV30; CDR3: CAWSPRTGPSYEQYF; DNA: TGTGCCTGGAGTCCCCGGACAGGGCCCTCCTACGAGCAGTACTTC
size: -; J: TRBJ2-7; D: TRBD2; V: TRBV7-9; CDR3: CASSLLAGASTAPYEQYF; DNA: TGTGCCAGCAGCTTGTTAGCGGGAGCTTCAACAGCTCCCTACGAGCAGTACTTC
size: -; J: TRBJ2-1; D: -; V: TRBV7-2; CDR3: CASSFLLANEQFF; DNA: TGTGCCAGCAGCTTCCTACTGGCCAATGAGCAGTTCTTC
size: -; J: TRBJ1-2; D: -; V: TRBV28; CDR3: CASSLRPGTGYTF; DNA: TGTGCCAGCAGTTTAAGGCCGGGAACGGGCTACACCTTC
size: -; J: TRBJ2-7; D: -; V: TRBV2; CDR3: CASREGARYEQYF; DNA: TGTGCCAGCAGGGAGGGGGCTCGGTACGAGCAGTACTTC
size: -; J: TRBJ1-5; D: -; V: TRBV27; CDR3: CASSLGYSNQPQHF; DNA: TGTGCCAGCAGTCTAGGATATAGCAATCAGCCCCAGCATTTT
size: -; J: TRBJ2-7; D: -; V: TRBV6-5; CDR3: CASRTAYEQYF; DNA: TGTGCCAGCAGGACCGCCTACGAGCAGTACTTC